Below, 27 T cell receptor beta chains from the same sample are listed, as sequenced in a study of Ad26.COV2.S vaccination and SARS-CoV-2 variants. Clones were sequenced by immunoSEQ multiplex PCR, and TCRdb holds only the in-frame ones, with some missing. Here the sample spans roughly 500,000 clones, roughly 89% being singletons. Treatment defined: about 20 received Ad26.COV2.S at low or high dose, single or two shots; a few received placebo; per-sample allocation not given. Specimen acquisition occurred on day 63 following the initial vaccine or placebo injection. The sample consisted of peripheral blood, taken in a trial of Ad26.COV2.S vaccine versus placebo. The receptor source for this set is a person aged 18-65 years who received the Ad26.COV2.S COVID-19 vaccine or a placebo.

The rearrangement links TRBV12-5 to TRBJ2-3, with D uncertain. Trimming took off 6 bases at V and 2 bases at J, with 9 bases between the two ends. CDR1 and CDR2 from the germline V gene are LGHNT and FRNRAP. The CDR3 loop spans 13 amino acids. CDR3 amino acids: CASGLTATDTQYF. The CDR3 DNA sequence: TGTGCTAGTGGCCTGACCGCCACAGATACGCAGTATTTT.

This chain uses TRBV28 with TRBJ1-4; no definite D call. Germline V gene sequence: CDR1 MDHEN, CDR2 SYDVKM. V dropped 7 bases and J dropped 5 bases, with 14 bases sitting between them. CDR3 length: 14 residues. The chain's CDR3 is CASNQAGGNEKLFF. CDR3 in DNA: TGTGCCAGCAACCAGGCTGGAGGGAATGAAAAACTGTTTTTT.

The V gene is TRBV5-1, the J gene TRBJ2-1; TRBD1 is a possible D gene (6 bases). Germline V gene data show CDR1 as SGHRS and CDR2 as YFSETQ. V gave up 4 bases and J gave up 0 bases, with 11 bases separating them. This CDR3 is built from 15 residues. The CDR3 is CASSNDRLSYNEQFF. The CDR3 nucleotides read TGCGCCAGCAGCAATGACAGGCTCTCCTACAATGAGCAGTTCTTC.

The chain has TRBV28 and TRBJ1-3; D is uncertain. V dropped 3 bases and J dropped 4 bases, with 16 bases sitting between them. The CDR3 loop spans 16 amino acids. The germline V gene has CDR1 MDHEN and CDR2 SYDVKM. The CDR3 sequence: CASSFIDLLQGNTIYF. CDR3 coding DNA: TGTGCCAGCAGTTTTATCGACCTTTTGCAAGGAAACACCATATATTTT.

This chain uses TRBV19 with TRBJ2-7, with D tentatively TRBD2 (6 bases). The V end lost 6 bases, the J end lost 2 bases, and 8 bases lay between the germline ends. Germline V gives CDR1 LNHDA, CDR2 SQIVND (reference sequence). This CDR3 is 12 amino acids long. CDR3 sequence (DNA): TGTGCCAGTAGCGGGAGACCCTACGAGCAGTACTTC. This codes for CASSGRPYEQYF.

The count of this clone is one. A much bigger clone sits one base away, suggesting this may be a read error. Other nucleotide sequences from this sample produce the same CDR3. V is TRBV30 and J is TRBJ2-7; D uncertain. CDR3 length: 14 residues. With 0 bases removed from V and 0 bases from J, the gap between germline ends came to 9 bases. Germline V CDR1 and CDR2: GTSNPN, SVGIG (reference sequence). This CDR3 is CAWSVGGSSYEQYF. Here the CDR3 DNA reads TGTGCCTGGAGTGTAGGCGGAAGCTCCTACGAGCAGTACTTC.

The chain couples TRBV19 to TRBJ1-4; D remains unclear. Trimming cost V 10 bases and J 2 bases, with 11 bases left between them. Germline V CDR1 and CDR2: LNHDA, SQIVND (reference sequence). The CDR3 is 13 residues long. Written as DNA, the CDR3 is TGTGCCACCGCGCTAGGGACTAATGAAAAACTGTTTTTT. It codes for CATALGTNEKLFF.

The rearrangement uses TRBV5-4 and TRBJ1-2; D is possibly TRBD1 (5 bases). Germline values: CDR1 SGHNT, CDR2 YYREEE (reference sequence). The CDR3 totals 15 residues. V lost 4 bases and J lost 7, with 20 bases in between. The CDR3 nucleotides read TGTGCCAGCAGCAGTGGGGCTTACGCGGGCGGTGGCTACACCTTC. Its protein is CASSSGAYAGGGYTF.

Concerning this clone: An end of the junction does not agree with germline; a read error may underlie this. V and J are TRBV5-1 and TRBJ2-3; D is unresolved. The CDR3 totals 15 residues. CDR1 is SGHRS and CDR2 is YFSETQ in the germline V gene. DNA for the CDR3: TGCGCCACCAGCGTTGATTCTTCTCCTTCAGATACGCAGTATTTT. Its protein product is CATSVDSSPSDTQYF.

This sequence joins TRBV29-1 and TRBJ2-2, with 10 bases matching TRBD1. Germline V gene data show CDR1 as SQVTM and CDR2 as ANQGSEA. The CDR3 has 14 amino acids. J was trimmed by 6 bases and V by 4 bases; bases with no gene match: 5. In DNA form, the CDR3 reads TGCAGCGTTGGTCGGGACAGGGGTCCCGGGGAGCTGTTTTTT. Its protein product is CSVGRDRGPGELFF.

This sequence joins TRBV13 and TRBJ1-2; TRBD1 matches at 8 bases. Trimming removed 5 bases from V and 3 bases from J; junction bases left unmatched: 5. Per germline, CDR1 PRHDT and CDR2 FYEKMQ (reference sequence). The CDR3 contains 14 residues. The CDR3 DNA follows: TGTGCCAGCAGCGAAGGACAGGGCCACTATGGCTACACCTTC. Residues: CASSEGQGHYGYTF.

The chain has TRBV28 and TRBJ2-7; D may match TRBD1 or TRBD2 (5 bases each). Germline assignment: CDR1 MDHEN and CDR2 SYDVKM. Deletions cut 7 bases from V and 8 bases from J, with 15 bases between. The CDR3 totals 12 residues. The CDR3 nucleotides read TGTGCCAGCACCAGGGTGAGGGGCCAGCAGTACTTC. Its protein is CASTRVRGQQYF.

The rearrangement uses TRBV9 and TRBJ2-5; 12 bases map to TRBD2. Germline V gives CDR1 SGDLS, CDR2 YYNGEE. Trimming removed 0 bases from V and 1 base from J; junction bases left unmatched: 4. The CDR3 has 17 residues. CDR3 protein: CASSVGGLAGGQETQYF. The CDR3, as DNA: TGTGCCAGCAGCGTAGGGGGACTAGCGGGTGGCCAAGAGACCCAGTACTTC.

The J gene is TRBJ2-7, the V gene TRBV14; D gene uncertain. Trimming cost V 0 bases and J 4 bases, with 13 bases left between them. Germline loops: CDR1 SGHDN, CDR2 FVKESK. This CDR3 is 15 amino acids long. The CDR3 spells CASSQDGYPRYEQYF. The DNA of the CDR3 is TGTGCCAGCAGCCAAGACGGCTACCCCCGGTACGAGCAGTACTTC.

In this sample, this clone turned up once. The chain combines TRBV11-3 with TRBJ2-1; 7 nucleotides line up with TRBD2. Germline assignment: CDR1 SGHNT and CDR2 YENEEA. J was trimmed by 3 bases and V by 8 bases; bases with no gene match: 4. This CDR3 spans 13 amino acids. CDR3 coding DNA: TGTGCCAGCGGCGGGAGTGGCTACAATGAGCAGTTCTTC. Amino acids: CASGGSGYNEQFF.

This chain's CDR3 is CASSYRFEKLFF. In DNA, the CDR3 is TGTGCCAGCAGTTACAGGTTCGAAAAACTGTTTTTT. The rearrangement uses TRBV6-2 or TRBV6-3 and TRBJ1-4; no clear D. In germline, CDR1 is MNHEY, CDR2 SVGEGT. CDR3 size: 12 residues. The V end was cut by 2 bases, the J end by 8 bases, with 6 bases between.

The rearrangement joins TRBV11-2 to TRBJ2-3, with TRBD2 as a possible D gene (5 bases). The V end lost 5 bases, the J end lost 7 bases, and 13 bases lay between the germline ends. CDR1 and CDR2 from the germline V gene are SGHAT and FQNNGV. CDR3 length: 13 amino acids. CDR3 DNA sequence: TGTGCCAGCAGCCCCCGACTACCCCATACGCAGTATTTT. Translation: CASSPRLPHTQYF.

This sequence joins TRBV6-6 and TRBJ1-2, with a possible D match to TRBD1 (5 bases). Germline CDR1 reads MNHNY; CDR2 reads SVGAGI (reference sequence). The length of the CDR3 is 15 residues. The V end was cut by 2 bases, the J end by 4 bases, with 14 bases between. The CDR3 DNA sequence: TGTGCCAGCAGTTACGCCCGGGACCCCAGCTATGGCTACACCTTC. It yields the protein CASSYARDPSYGYTF.

The chain joins TRBV30 to TRBJ2-7; 7 bases align to TRBD1. V shed 2 bases and J 4 bases; nucleotides not matched to a gene: 5. This CDR3 is 13 amino acids long. Germline V gives CDR1 GTSNPN, CDR2 SVGIG (reference sequence). In DNA, the CDR3 is TGTGCCTGGAGTAAGAGACAGGGATACGAGCAGTACTTC. Protein: CAWSKRQGYEQYF.

The CDR3 spells CASSRQGVYEQYF. In DNA, the CDR3 is TGTGCCAGCAGCCGACAGGGTGTCTACGAGCAGTACTTC. The chain uses TRBV12-3 or TRBV12-4 and TRBJ2-7; the match to TRBD1 covers 7 bases. The CDR3 is 13 amino acids. The ends lost 6 bases at V and 3 bases at J; junction bases unmatched: 5.

This clone occurred a few times. The chain uses TRBV2 and TRBJ1-1; D remains ambiguous. This CDR3 is built from 14 residues. Germline lookup yields CDR1 SNHLY and CDR2 FYNNEI. Between the trimmed V and J ends, which lost 7 bases and 3 bases, there was a span of 15 bases. CDR3 protein: CASTGLAGDTEAFF. The CDR3 region has the DNA TGTGCCAGCACGGGATTGGCCGGGGACACTGAAGCTTTCTTT.

V usage is TRBV4-3 and J usage is TRBJ2-3, with 10 bases fitting TRBD2. Germline V lookup: CDR1 LGHNA, CDR2 YSLEER. The CDR3 runs 17 residues. V shed 0 bases and J 3 bases; nucleotides not matched to a gene: 6. The CDR3 bases are TGCGCCAGCAGCCAAGATCCTAGCGGGAGAGCGACAGATACGCAGTATTTT. It is translated as CASSQDPSGRATDTQYF.

This clone was observed once. V usage is TRBV20-1 and J usage is TRBJ1-1, with D possibly TRBD1 on 5 matching bases. Germline V gene data show CDR1 as DFQATT and CDR2 as SNEGSKA (reference sequence). The CDR3 is 11 residues long. V shed 6 bases and J shed 10 bases, with 15 bases lying between them. CDR3 nucleotide sequence: TGCAGTGCCGGGGGGAAGGAACGAGCTTTCTTT. Its translation: CSAGGKERAFF.

This rearrangement joins TRBV2 to TRBJ1-2; D is uncertain. Germline-derived CDR1 and CDR2 are SNHLY and FYNNEI. V was cut by 7 bases and J by 0 bases, with 9 bases left in between. The CDR3 consists of 13 residues. DNA for the CDR3: TGTGCCAGCACCGCCCAAGCTAACTATGGCTACACCTTC. The encoded protein is CASTAQANYGYTF.

V and J are TRBV5-1 and TRBJ2-1; 8 nucleotides align to TRBD2. This CDR3 is 16 amino acids long. In germline, CDR1 is SGHRS, CDR2 YFSETQ. V lost 0 bases to trimming and J lost 2 bases; unmatched junction nucleotides: 4. The DNA for the CDR3 is TGCGCCAGCAGCTTGGGGCGGGAGGACCCCTACAATGAGCAGTTCTTC. Translating gives CASSLGREDPYNEQFF. Looking up the rest from reference TRBV5-1 and TRBJ2-1 gives the full variable domain: KAGVTQTPRYLIKTRGQQVTLSCSPISGHRSVSWYQQTPGQGLQFLFEYFSETQRNKGNFPGRFSGRQFSNSRSEMNVSTLELGDSALYLCASSLGREDPYNEQFFGPGTRLTVL.

The chain combines TRBV7-2 with TRBJ2-2, with D uncertain. The CDR3 has 14 residues. Trimming cost V 2 bases and J 2 bases, with 6 bases left between them. The germline V gene encodes CDR1 SGHTA and CDR2 FQGNSA. CDR3 sequence: CASSLSTNTGELFF. The CDR3 DNA reads TGTGCCAGCAGCTTATCGACTAACACCGGGGAGCTGTTTTTT. Looking up the rest from reference TRBV7-2 and TRBJ2-2 gives the full variable domain: GAGVSQSPSNKVTEKGKDVELRCDPISGHTALYWYRQSLGQGLEFLIYFQGNSAPDKSGLPSDRFSAERTGGSVSTLTIQRTQQEDSAVYLCASSLSTNTGELFFGEGSRLTVL.

The chain uses TRBV7-8 and TRBJ2-1; 13 bases are a match to TRBD2. Germline CDR1 is SGHVS and CDR2 is FQNEAQ. CDR3 length: 20 amino acids. The J segment lost 0 bases and the V segment lost 5 bases, leaving 13 bases of the junction unmatched. CDR3 DNA sequence: TGTGCCAGCAGCGCCCGACCGGGACTAGCGGGAAGGAGCTCCTACAATGAGCAGTTCTTC. Translating gives CASSARPGLAGRSSYNEQFF.